The present T cell receptor beta chain was sequenced within a study of CXCR3-negative and CXCR3-positive naive CD8 T cells. At the level of the study: With about 1.5 +/- 0.3 million reads per library, the TRB reads numbered about 150 million in total.

UMI-labeled TRB cDNA libraries were prepared by 5' RACE. Reanalyzing the 5' RACE reads, TCRdb keeps one entry per CDR3 protein, without DNA. This listing includes over 100,000 distinct CDR3 sequences. Germline-derived CDR1 and CDR2 are MDHEN and SYDVKM. This CDR3 region has 15 residues. The sample was naive CXCR3- CD8+ T cells from blood. Subset specified: CD45RO-CCR7+CD27+CD95- naive CD8+ T cells lacking CXCR3 (TNR3-). The chain is built from TRBV28 and TRBJ2-2. The receptor was derived from a human donor in good health. Some clones in this sample may be carry-over from other donors' samples. The CDR3 sequence: CASSFLERSAGELFF.